A single TCR beta chain is shown here with its context. The target antigen is unknown. The data derive from a study of CD8 T cells in Susac syndrome. RNA in amounts of about 0.5 to 1 ug was reverse transcribed with random hexamers. TCRdb re-called the immunoSEQ multiplex PCR reads with MiXCR, one entry per CDR3 protein. Of some 100,000 distinct CDR3 sequences listed, roughly 96% were seen once; the top ten hold 0.3%. TCR beta from blood CD8+ and CD4+ T cells was sequenced. The TEMRA cells underwent FACS enrichment, while the CD8+ and CD4+ T cells underwent negative isolation. Study results and limitations: Clonal expansion of CD8+ cells in Susac peaked in TEMRA cells (and in active patients). The total CD8+ repertoires yielded 15 to 20 Susac-specific public clones and the CD8+ TEMRA repertoires yielded about five.

V lost 0 bases and J lost 8; bases outside the gene matches: 9. CDR3 length: 16 residues. Germline values: CDR1 MGHRA, CDR2 YSYEKL. The TCR originated in a human donor with Susac syndrome. The V and J genes are TRBV4-1 and TRBJ2-4, with TRBD2 matching over 8 bases. Source material: CD8+ T cells from PBMCs. The CDR3 region has the DNA TGCGCCAGCAGCCAAGATAGGACGGGAGGGCGTCACATTCAGTACTTC. Residues: CASSQDRTGGRHIQYF.